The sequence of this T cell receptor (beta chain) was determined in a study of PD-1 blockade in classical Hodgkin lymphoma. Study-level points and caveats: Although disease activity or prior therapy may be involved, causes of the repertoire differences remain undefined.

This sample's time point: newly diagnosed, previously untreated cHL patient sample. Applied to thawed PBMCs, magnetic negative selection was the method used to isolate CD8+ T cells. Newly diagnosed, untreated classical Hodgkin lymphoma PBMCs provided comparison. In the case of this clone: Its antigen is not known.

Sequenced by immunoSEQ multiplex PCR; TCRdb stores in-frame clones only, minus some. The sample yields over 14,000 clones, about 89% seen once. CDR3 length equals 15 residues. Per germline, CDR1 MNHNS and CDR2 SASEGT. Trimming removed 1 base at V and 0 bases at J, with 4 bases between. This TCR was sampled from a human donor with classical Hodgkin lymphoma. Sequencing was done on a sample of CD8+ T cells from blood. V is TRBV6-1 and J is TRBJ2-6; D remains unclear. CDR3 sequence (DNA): TGTGCCAGCAGTGAAGACAGCTCTGGGGCCAACGTCCTGACTTTC. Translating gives CASSEDSSGANVLTF.